This TCR beta chain was retrieved from a study of shared clonotypes between healthy human individuals. Findings of the study overall: Blood was the sole source, and tissue repertoires probably differ. Estimated richness values were generally larger in naive subsets than in memory subsets. Lower generation probabilities were found for non-shared clonotypes than for those shared by all four donors.

In the naive CD8 group, cells lacked CD45RO and were positively selected for CCR7, so terminally differentiated effector memory CD45RA+ cells were left out. Generated by immunoSEQ multiplex PCR, the TCRdb table keeps only in-frame clones and is missing some. The data hold 1.5 million to 2.5 million clones, with about 95% observed a single time. The length of the CDR3 is 14 residues. V lost 3 bases, J lost 2 bases, and 11 bases lay in between. Looked up from germline, CDR1 is SGDLS and CDR2 is YYNGEE. A word on this clone: Its antigen is unidentified.

Sequencing used naive CD8+ T cells sorted from blood. The V and J genes are TRBV9 and TRBJ1-2, with a weak D call TRBD1 (6 bases). This receptor was obtained from a man aged 18 to 35 in good health. CDR3 nucleotide sequence: TGTGCCAGCAGCGGGGGACACTTGAACTATGGCTACACCTTC. Encoded protein: CASSGGHLNYGYTF.